The TCR beta chain under discussion was sequenced for a study of cytomegalovirus exposure and HLA in healthy donors. Whole-study findings and limits: Roughly uniform sequencing depth across donors was assumed, possibly incorrectly. Common viral pathogens seemed, in a later analysis, to connect with several of the most significant clusters.

The PCR used 60 Vbeta and 13 Jbeta primers. The assay was immunoSEQ multiplex PCR, and TCRdb's table has in-frame clones only and misses some. The sample's table shows more than 100,000 clones. Concerning this clone: What it recognizes is unknown.

The sequencing input was PBMCs. The source of this sequence is a man aged 18 to 30 in good health and CMV-seronegative.

The DNA of the CDR3 is TGTGCCAGCAGCCCGGACAGGGGGCTGGACGAGCAGTACTTC. This sequence encodes CASSPDRGLDEQYF. The gene calls are TRBV11-3 and TRBJ2-7; 11 nucleotides match TRBD1. CDR1 and CDR2 (germline): SGHNT, YENEEA. V was clipped by 5 bases and J by 5 bases; unmatched bases: 5. The CDR3 loop spans 14 amino acids.